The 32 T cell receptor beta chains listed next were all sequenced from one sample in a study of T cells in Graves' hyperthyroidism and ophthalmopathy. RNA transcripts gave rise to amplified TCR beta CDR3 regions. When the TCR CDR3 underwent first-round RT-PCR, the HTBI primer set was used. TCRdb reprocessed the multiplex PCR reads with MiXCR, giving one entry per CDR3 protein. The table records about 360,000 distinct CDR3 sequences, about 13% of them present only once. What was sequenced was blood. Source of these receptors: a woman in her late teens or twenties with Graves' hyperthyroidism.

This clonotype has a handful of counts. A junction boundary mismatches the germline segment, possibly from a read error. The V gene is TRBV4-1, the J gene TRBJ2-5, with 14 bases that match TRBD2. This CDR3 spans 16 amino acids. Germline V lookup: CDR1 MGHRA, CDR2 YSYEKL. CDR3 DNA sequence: TGCGTCAGCAGCCAAGAGGGACTAGCGGGAGTAGAGACCCAGTACTTC. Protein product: CVSSQEGLAGVETQYF.

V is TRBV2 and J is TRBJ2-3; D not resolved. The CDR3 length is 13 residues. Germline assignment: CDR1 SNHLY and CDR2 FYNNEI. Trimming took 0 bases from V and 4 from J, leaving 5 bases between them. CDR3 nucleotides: TGTGCCAGCAGTGAAGCTTGGTCAGATACGCAGTATTTT. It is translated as CASSEAWSDTQYF.

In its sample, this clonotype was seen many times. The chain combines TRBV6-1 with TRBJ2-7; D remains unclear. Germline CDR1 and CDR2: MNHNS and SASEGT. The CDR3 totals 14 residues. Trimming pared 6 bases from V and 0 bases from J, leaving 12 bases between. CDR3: CASSSTFSSYEQYF. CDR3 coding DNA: TGTGCCAGCAGCTCGACATTCAGCTCCTACGAGCAGTACTTC.

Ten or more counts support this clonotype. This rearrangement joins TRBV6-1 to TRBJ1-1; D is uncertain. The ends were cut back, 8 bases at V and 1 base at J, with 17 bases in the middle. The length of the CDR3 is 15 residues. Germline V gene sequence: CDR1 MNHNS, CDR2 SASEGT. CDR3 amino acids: CASSSFYRANTEAFF. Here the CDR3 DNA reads TGTGCCAGCTCGTCGTTTTATCGGGCGAACACTGAAGCTTTCTTT.

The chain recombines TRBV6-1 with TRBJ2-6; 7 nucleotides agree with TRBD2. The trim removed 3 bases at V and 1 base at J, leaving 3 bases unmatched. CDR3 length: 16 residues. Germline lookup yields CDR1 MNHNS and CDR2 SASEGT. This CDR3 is CASSEGEGSGANVLTF. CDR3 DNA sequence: TGTGCCAGCAGTGAGGGGGAGGGGTCTGGGGCCAACGTCCTGACTTTC.

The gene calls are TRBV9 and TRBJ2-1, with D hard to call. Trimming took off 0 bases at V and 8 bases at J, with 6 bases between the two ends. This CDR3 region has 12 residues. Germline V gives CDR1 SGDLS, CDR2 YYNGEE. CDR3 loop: CASSVGLYEQFF. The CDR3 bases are TGTGCCAGCAGCGTAGGACTGTATGAGCAGTTCTTC. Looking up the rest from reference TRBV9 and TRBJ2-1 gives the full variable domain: DSGVTQTPKHLITATGQRVTLRCSPRSGDLSVYWYQQSLDQGLQFLIQYYNGEERAKGNILERFSAQQFPDLHSELNLSSLELGDSALYFCASSVGLYEQFFGPGTRLTVL.

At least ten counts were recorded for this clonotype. The CDR3 loop is CASSSRDRAYEQYF. The CDR3, as DNA: TGTGCCAGCAGTTCCCGGGACAGGGCCTACGAGCAGTACTTC. V gene TRBV28 combines with J gene TRBJ2-7; TRBD1 matches at 9 bases. The germline V gene encodes CDR1 MDHEN and CDR2 SYDVKM. The V segment lost 4 bases and the J segment 2 bases; nucleotides outside the gene matches: 3. The CDR3 loop spans 14 amino acids.

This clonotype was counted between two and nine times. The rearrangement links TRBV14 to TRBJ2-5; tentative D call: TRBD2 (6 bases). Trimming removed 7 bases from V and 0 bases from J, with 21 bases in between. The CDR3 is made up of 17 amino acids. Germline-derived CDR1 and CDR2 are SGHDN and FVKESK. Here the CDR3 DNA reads TGTGCCAGCACCCCCCCCCTCTCAAGCGGGTACCAAGAGACCCAGTACTTC. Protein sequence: CASTPPLSSGYQETQYF.

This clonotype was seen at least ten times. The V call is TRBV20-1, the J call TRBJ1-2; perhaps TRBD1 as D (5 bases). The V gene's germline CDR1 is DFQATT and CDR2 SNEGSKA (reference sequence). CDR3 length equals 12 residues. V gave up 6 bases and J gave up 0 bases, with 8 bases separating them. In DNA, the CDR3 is TGCAGTGCCAGGGTTACTAACTATGGCTACACCTTC. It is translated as CSARVTNYGYTF.

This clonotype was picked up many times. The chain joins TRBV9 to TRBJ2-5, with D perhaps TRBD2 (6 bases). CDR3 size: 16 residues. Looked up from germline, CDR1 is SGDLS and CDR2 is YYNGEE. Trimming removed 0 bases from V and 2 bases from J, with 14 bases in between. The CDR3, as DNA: TGTGCCAGCAGCGTAGTTCCGGGAGAGCAACAAGAGACCCAGTACTTC. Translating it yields CASSVVPGEQQETQYF.

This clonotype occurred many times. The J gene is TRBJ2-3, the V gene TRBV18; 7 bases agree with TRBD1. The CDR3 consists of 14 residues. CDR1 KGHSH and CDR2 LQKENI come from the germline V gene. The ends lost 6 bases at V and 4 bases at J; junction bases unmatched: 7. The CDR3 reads CASSPLTGPDTQYF. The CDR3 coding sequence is TGTGCCAGCTCGCCGTTGACAGGGCCAGATACGCAGTATTTT.

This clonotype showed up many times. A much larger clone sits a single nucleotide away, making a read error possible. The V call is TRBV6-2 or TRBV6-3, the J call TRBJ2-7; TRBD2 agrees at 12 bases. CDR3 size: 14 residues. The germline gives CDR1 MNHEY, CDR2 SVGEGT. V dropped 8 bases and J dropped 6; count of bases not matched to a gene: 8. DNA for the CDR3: TGTGCCAGCGGCGGACTAGCGGGAAGAATCGAGCAGTACTTC. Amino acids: CASGGLAGRIEQYF.

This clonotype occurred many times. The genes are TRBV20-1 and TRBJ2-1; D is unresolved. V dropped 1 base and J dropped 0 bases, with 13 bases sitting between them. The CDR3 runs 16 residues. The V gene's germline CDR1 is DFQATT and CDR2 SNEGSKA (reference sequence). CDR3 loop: CSARGETPSSYNEQFF. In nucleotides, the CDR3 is TGCAGTGCTAGAGGTGAGACGCCGAGCTCCTACAATGAGCAGTTCTTC.

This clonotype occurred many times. CDR3 sequence: CASSQGDRDGDTIYF. CDR3 nucleotide sequence: TGTGCCAGCAGCCAAGGGGACAGGGATGGGGACACCATATATTTT. The gene calls are TRBV3-1 and TRBJ1-3; 9 bases fit TRBD1. The CDR3 loop spans 15 amino acids. Germline V gives CDR1 LGHDT, CDR2 YNNKEL (reference sequence). The V gene end was trimmed by 1 base and the J gene end by 8 bases; junction bases not matched to a gene: 6. Full variable domain (outside the CDR3, taken from reference TRBV3-1 and TRBJ1-3): DTAVSQTPKYLVTQMGNDKSIKCEQNLGHDTMYWYKQDSKKFLKIMFSYNNKELIINETVPNRFSPKSPDKAHLNLHINSLELGDSAVYFCASSQGDRDGDTIYFGEGSWLTVV.

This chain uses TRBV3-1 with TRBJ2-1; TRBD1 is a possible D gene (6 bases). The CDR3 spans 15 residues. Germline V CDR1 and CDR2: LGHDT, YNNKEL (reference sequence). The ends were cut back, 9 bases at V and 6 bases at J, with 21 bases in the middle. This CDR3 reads CASGWRRVGGNEQFF. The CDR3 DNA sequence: TGTGCCAGTGGGTGGAGAAGGGTAGGGGGCAATGAGCAGTTCTTC.

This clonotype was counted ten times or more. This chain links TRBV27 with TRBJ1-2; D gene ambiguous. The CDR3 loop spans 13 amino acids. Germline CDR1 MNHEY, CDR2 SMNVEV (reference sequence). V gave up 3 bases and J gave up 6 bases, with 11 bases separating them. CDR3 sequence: CASSFSYGDGYTF. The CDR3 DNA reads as TGTGCCAGCAGTTTTTCTTATGGGGATGGCTACACCTTC.

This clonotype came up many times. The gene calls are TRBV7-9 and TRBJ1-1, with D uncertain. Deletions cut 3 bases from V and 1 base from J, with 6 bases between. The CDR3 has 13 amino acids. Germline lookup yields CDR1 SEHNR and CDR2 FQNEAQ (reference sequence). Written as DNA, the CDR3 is TGTGCCAGCAGCTTCTGGGCGAACACTGAAGCTTTCTTT. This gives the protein CASSFWANTEAFF.

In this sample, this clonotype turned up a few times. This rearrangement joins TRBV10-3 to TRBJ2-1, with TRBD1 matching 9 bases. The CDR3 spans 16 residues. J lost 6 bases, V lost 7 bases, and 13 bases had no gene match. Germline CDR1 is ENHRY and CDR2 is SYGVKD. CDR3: CAIKGGDRGTPNEQFF. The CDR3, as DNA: TGTGCCATCAAGGGAGGCGACAGGGGGACCCCCAATGAGCAGTTCTTC.

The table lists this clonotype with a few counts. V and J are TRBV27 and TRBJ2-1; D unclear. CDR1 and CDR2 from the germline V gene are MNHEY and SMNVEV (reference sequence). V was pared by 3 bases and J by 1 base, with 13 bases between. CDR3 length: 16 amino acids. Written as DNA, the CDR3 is TGTGCCAGCAGTTTTGCCCAAAGTAGTTCCTACAATGAGCAGTTCTTC. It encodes CASSFAQSSSYNEQFF.

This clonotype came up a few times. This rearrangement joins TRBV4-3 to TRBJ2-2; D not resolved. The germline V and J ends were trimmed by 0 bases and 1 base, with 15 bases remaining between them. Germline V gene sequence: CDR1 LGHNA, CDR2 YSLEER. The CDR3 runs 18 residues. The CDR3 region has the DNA TGCGCCAGCAGCCAAGAAGTAATGCAACCGGGGAACACCGGGGAGCTGTTTTTT. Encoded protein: CASSQEVMQPGNTGELFF.

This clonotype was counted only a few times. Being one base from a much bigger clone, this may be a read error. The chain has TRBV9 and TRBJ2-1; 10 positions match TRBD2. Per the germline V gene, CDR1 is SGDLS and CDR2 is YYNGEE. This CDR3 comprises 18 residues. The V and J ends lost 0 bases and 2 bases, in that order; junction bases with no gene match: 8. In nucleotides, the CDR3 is TGTGCCAGCAGCGTAGGTCCTAGCGGGGGATATACCTACAATGAGCAGTTCTTC. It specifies CASSVGPSGGYTYNEQFF.

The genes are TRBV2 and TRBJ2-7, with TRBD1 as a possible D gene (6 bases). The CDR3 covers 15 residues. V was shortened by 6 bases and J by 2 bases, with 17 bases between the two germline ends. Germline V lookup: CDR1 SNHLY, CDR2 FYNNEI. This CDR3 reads CASSAPGQPPYEQYF. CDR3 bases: TGTGCCAGCAGCGCACCGGGACAACCGCCCTACGAGCAGTACTTC.

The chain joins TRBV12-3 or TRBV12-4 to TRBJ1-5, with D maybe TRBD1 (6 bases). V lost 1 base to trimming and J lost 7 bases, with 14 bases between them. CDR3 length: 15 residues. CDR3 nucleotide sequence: TGTGCCAGCAGTTTAGGGGGGGGGGGGGCCCAGCCCCAGCATTTT. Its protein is CASSLGGGGAQPQHF.

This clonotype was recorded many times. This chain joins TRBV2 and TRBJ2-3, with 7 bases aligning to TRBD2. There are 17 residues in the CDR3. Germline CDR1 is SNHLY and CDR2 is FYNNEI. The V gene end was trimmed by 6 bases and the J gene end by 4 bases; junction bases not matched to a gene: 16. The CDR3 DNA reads TGTGCCAGCAGGGAAACCATTAGCGGGCCGAGCGCAGATACGCAGTATTTT. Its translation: CASRETISGPSADTQYF. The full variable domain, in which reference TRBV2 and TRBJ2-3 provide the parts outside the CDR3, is EPEVTQTPSHQVTQMGQEVILRCVPISNHLYFYWYRQILGQKVEFLVSFYNNEISEKSEIFDDQFSVERPDGSNFTLKIRSTKLEDSAMYFCASRETISGPSADTQYFGPGTRLTVL.

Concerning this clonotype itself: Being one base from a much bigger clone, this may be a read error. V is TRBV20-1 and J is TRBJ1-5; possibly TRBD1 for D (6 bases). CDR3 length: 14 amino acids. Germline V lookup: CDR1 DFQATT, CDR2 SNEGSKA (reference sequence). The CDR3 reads CSASGGATGQTQHF. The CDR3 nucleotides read TGCAGTGCGAGTGGGGGGGCGACGGGTCAGACCCAGCATTTT.

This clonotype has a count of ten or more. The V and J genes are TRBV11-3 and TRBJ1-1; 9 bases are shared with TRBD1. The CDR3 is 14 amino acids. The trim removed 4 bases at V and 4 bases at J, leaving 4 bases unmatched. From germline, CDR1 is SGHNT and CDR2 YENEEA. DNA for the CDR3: TGTGCCAGCAGCTCCGACAGGGGGGCCACTGAAGCTTTCTTT. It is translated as CASSSDRGATEAFF.

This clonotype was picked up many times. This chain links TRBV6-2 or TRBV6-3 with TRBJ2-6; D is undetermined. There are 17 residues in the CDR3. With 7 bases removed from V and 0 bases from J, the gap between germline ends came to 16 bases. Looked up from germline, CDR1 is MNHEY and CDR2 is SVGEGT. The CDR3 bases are TGTGCCAGCAACCCCGCGGACGTACGCTCTGGGGCCAACGTCCTGACTTTC. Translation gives CASNPADVRSGANVLTF.

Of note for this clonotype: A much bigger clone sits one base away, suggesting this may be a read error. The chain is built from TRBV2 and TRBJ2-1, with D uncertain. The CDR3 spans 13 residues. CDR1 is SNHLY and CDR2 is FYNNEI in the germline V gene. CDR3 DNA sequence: TGTGCCAGCAGTGTCGGGCCAAACAATGAGGAGTTCTTC. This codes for CASSVGPNNEEFF.

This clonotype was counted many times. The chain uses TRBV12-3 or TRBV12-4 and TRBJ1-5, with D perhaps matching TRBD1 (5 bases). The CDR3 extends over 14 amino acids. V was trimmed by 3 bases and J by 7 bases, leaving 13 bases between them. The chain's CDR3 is CASSFTTVEQPQHF. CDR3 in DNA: TGTGCCAGCAGTTTTACGACAGTAGAACAGCCCCAGCATTTT.

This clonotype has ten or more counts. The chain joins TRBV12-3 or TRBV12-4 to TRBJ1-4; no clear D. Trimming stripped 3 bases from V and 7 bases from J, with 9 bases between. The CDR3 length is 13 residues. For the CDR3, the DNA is TGTGCCAGCAGTTTGGGCCGATTTGAAAAACTGTTTTTT. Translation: CASSLGRFEKLFF.

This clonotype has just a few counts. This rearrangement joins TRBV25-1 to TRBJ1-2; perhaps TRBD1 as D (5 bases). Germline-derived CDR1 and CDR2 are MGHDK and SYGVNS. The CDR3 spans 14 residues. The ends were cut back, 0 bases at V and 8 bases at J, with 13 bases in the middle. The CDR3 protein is CASSEYGGGRGYTF. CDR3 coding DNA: TGTGCCAGCAGTGAATACGGGGGAGGAAGAGGCTACACCTTC.

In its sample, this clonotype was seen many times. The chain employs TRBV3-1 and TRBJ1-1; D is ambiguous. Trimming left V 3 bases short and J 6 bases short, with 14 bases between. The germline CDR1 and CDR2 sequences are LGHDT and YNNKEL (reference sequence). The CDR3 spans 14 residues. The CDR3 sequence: CASSHPGVRPEAFF. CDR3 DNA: TGTGCCAGCAGCCACCCGGGAGTACGGCCTGAAGCTTTCTTT.